Detailed here is one T cell receptor beta chain. Its target is not known. The assay was immunoSEQ multiplex PCR, and TCRdb's table has in-frame clones only and misses some. The sample records more than 85,000 clones, around 90% being singletons. The record originates from a study of T cell responses to AZD1222 COVID-19 vaccine. Study results and caveats: Nearly half of spike-specific TCRs reportedly target unmutated variant regions. CD4 TCRs covered the whole spike, strongest at regions 160-218 and 743-854. Just a handful of AZD1222 recipients tested seropositive at baseline. Repertoire sampling occurred only after the peak T cell response.

There are 12 residues in the CDR3. V was trimmed by 4 bases and J by 5 bases, leaving 8 bases between them. Germline CDR1 LNHDA, CDR2 SQIVND (reference sequence). The material sequenced was peripheral blood, taken on day 0 of MenACWY control vaccination. The sequence was collected from an adult in good health. This chain uses TRBV19 with TRBJ2-5; D is perhaps TRBD2 (6 bases). The CDR3 DNA reads TGTGCCAGTAGTACCGCGGGGGAGACCCAGTACTTC. This codes for CASSTAGETQYF.